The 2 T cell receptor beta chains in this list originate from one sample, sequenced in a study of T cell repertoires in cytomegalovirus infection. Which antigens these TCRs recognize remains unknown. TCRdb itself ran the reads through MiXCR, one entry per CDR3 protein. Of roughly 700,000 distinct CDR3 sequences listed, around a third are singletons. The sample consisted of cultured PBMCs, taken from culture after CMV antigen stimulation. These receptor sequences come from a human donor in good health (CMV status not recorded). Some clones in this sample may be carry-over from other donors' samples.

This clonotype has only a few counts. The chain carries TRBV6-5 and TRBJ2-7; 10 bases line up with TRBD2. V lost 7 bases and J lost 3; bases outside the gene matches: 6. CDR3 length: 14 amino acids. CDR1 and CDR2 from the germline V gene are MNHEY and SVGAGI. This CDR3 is CASKRTSGGYEQYF. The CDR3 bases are TGTGCCAGCAAACGGACTAGCGGAGGCTACGAGCAGTACTTC.

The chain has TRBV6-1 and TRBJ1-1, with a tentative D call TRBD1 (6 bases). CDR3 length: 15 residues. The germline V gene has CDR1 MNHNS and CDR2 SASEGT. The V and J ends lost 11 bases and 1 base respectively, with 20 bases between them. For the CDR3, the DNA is TGTGCCGTAATCCCGGGACACCCGCCGAACACTGAAGCTTTCTTT. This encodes CAVIPGHPPNTEAFF.